The clone carrying this T cell receptor (beta chain) was counted a few times. The target antigen is unknown. The patients chosen for sequencing had shown expansion of CD8+CD57+ cells (detected by flow cytometry). Untreated patients provided the blood samples, with no therapy given before sampling. The data originate from a study of CD8+CD57+ T cells in acquired aplastic anemia. Study-wide background: Sorted CD4+ and CD8+ cells yielded around 3.3 ug of DNA on average. Study outcomes and limitations: Overlapping CD8+ CDR3 repertoires of patients and controls contained approximately 29 shared sequences. Statistical testing detected no significant gap in CD8+ Simpson's diversity between patients and controls.

Genomic DNA templated the TCR beta VDJ and CDR3 profiling. From the reads, TCRdb called clonotypes with MiXCR, one entry per CDR3 protein. The top ten hold 10% to 15% of the sample, which has about 180,000 distinct CDR3 sequences, 45% to 60% seen once. The V gene's germline CDR1 is LGHNT and CDR2 FRNRAP. The CDR3 spans 17 residues. Trimming removed 2 bases from V and 3 bases from J; junction bases left unmatched: 13. The gene calls are TRBV12-5 and TRBJ2-7, with 7 bases that match TRBD2. The source of this sequence is a human donor with aplastic anemia. The sample was sorted CD4+, CD8+, or CD8+CD57+ T cells (not recorded which) from PBMCs. In DNA, the CDR3 is TGTGCTAGTGGTTTGAAGATTCCGGGGACTATAGACTACGAGCAGTACTTC. Residues: CASGLKIPGTIDYEQYF. Using reference TRBV12-5 and TRBJ2-7 for the parts outside the CDR3, the full variable domain is DARVTQTPRHKVTEMGQEVTMRCQPILGHNTVFWYRQTMMQGLELLAYFRNRAPLDDSGMPKDRFSAEMPDATLATLKIQPSEPRDSAVYFCASGLKIPGTIDYEQYFGPGTRLTVT.